What follows are 24 T cell receptor beta chains derived from one specimen sequenced in a study of T cell responses to AZD1222 COVID-19 vaccine. The table came from immunoSEQ multiplex PCR; TCRdb's copy has only in-frame clones and leaves some out. The sample has roughly 150,000 clones, roughly nine tenths seen once. The specimen was peripheral blood, collected on day 0 of AZD1222 vaccination. These receptor sequences come from an adult in good health.

V is TRBV7-9 and J is TRBJ2-7; D call uncertain. This CDR3 has 12 amino acids. Germline V lookup: CDR1 SEHNR, CDR2 FQNEAQ (reference sequence). Trimming pared 5 bases from V and 6 bases from J, leaving 11 bases between. CDR3: CASSPNSGEQYF. The DNA for the CDR3 is TGTGCCAGCAGCCCTAATTCTGGCGAGCAGTACTTC.

V usage is TRBV7-2 and J usage is TRBJ2-1; D may be TRBD1 (5 bases). Germline CDR1 SGHTA, CDR2 FQGNSA. V dropped 0 bases and J dropped 10 bases, with 10 bases sitting between them. The CDR3 spans 13 residues. CDR3 protein: CASSLAQGTEQFF. The CDR3, as DNA: TGTGCCAGCAGCTTAGCGCAGGGCACGGAGCAGTTCTTC. Based on the CDR3 plus reference TRBV7-2 and TRBJ2-1, the full variable domain is GAGVSQSPSNKVTEKGKDVELRCDPISGHTALYWYRQSLGQGLEFLIYFQGNSAPDKSGLPSDRFSAERTGGSVSTLTIQRTQQEDSAVYLCASSLAQGTEQFFGPGTRLTVL.

This sequence joins TRBV11-2 and TRBJ2-7; the D gene could be TRBD1 or TRBD2 (5 bases each). Germline lookup yields CDR1 SGHAT and CDR2 FQNNGV. This CDR3 region has 15 residues. Trimming left V 1 base short and J 6 bases short, with 16 bases between. As DNA, the CDR3 is TGTGCCAGCAGCTTAGGCTCGGGGCAGGGTTTCGAGCAGTACTTC. It codes for CASSLGSGQGFEQYF.

This chain links TRBV5-5 with TRBJ2-6, with D perhaps matching TRBD1 (6 bases). The CDR3 totals 17 residues. V was pared by 1 base and J by 4 bases, with 15 bases between. Germline V lookup: CDR1 SGHKS, CDR2 YYEKEE (reference sequence). The CDR3: CASSLNFGQYGANVLTF. The CDR3 region has the DNA TGTGCCAGCAGCTTGAATTTCGGACAGTACGGGGCCAACGTCCTGACTTTC.

The rearrangement uses TRBV27 and TRBJ2-3; D possibly uses TRBD1 or TRBD2 (5 bases each). Trimming took off 5 bases at V and 0 bases at J, with 12 bases between the two ends. CDR1 MNHEY and CDR2 SMNVEV come from the germline V gene (reference sequence). This CDR3 is built from 15 residues. Written as DNA, the CDR3 is TGTGCCAGCAGTCCAGGGACGGCTAGCACAGATACGCAGTATTTT. This gives the protein CASSPGTASTDTQYF.

V usage is TRBV2 and J usage is TRBJ1-5; 7 bases agree with TRBD1. Per the germline V gene, CDR1 is SNHLY and CDR2 is FYNNEI. J lost 4 bases, V lost 7 bases, and 4 bases had no gene match. The CDR3 runs 13 residues. The CDR3 here is CASTGTANQPQHF. In DNA, the CDR3 is TGTGCCAGCACAGGGACAGCTAATCAGCCCCAGCATTTT.

The chain joins TRBV5-5 to TRBJ2-2; D call uncertain. This CDR3 spans 13 amino acids. The V end lost 2 bases, the J end lost 6 bases, and 8 bases lay between the germline ends. Per the germline V gene, CDR1 is SGHKS and CDR2 is YYEKEE (reference sequence). CDR3 nucleotides: TGTGCCAGCAGCTTTAACTCTGCCGGGGAGCTGTTTTTT. It specifies CASSFNSAGELFF.

This chain connects TRBV7-3 to TRBJ1-1; D not certain. Trimming cost V 0 bases and J 0 bases, with 8 bases left between them. CDR3 length equals 15 residues. The germline V gene encodes CDR1 SGHTA and CDR2 FQGTGA. The CDR3 bases are TGTGCCAGCAGCTTAACTGCGGGGATGAACACTGAAGCTTTCTTT. Protein product: CASSLTAGMNTEAFF.

This clone came up once. The rearrangement joins TRBV18 to TRBJ2-1; a weak D match, TRBD1 (6 bases). The CDR3 is 15 amino acids. Germline values: CDR1 KGHSH, CDR2 LQKENI. The V end was cut by 6 bases, the J end by 10 bases, with 22 bases between. The CDR3 sequence: CASSPATGPVGEQFF. The DNA for the CDR3 is TGTGCCAGCTCCCCCGCGACAGGCCCGGTTGGGGAGCAGTTCTTC.

This chain connects TRBV7-9 to TRBJ2-5; 10 bases align to TRBD1. This CDR3 spans 14 amino acids. Germline assignment: CDR1 SEHNR and CDR2 FQNEAQ (reference sequence). J was trimmed by 5 bases and V by 5 bases; bases with no gene match: 5. In DNA, the CDR3 is TGTGCCAGCAGCACGACAGGGGGCGGTGAGACCCAGTACTTC. Translation gives CASSTTGGGETQYF.

V and J are TRBV28 and TRBJ2-7, with a possible D match to TRBD2 (6 bases). The V gene lost 5 bases and the J gene lost 0 bases, with 11 bases spanning the gap. The CDR3 is 14 amino acids. The germline V gene encodes CDR1 MDHEN and CDR2 SYDVKM. CDR3 nucleotide sequence: TGTGCCAGCAGTGGGGGACTTTTCTCCTACGAGCAGTACTTC. It specifies CASSGGLFSYEQYF.

J is TRBJ2-7 and V is TRBV7-2, with D possibly TRBD1 on 8 matching bases. V was shortened by 3 bases and J by 3 bases, with 12 bases between the two germline ends. CDR1 is SGHTA and CDR2 is FQGNSA in the germline V gene. The CDR3 contains 14 residues. The CDR3 DNA reads TGTGCCAGCAGCTTGACAGGGGACTACTACGAGCAGTACTTC. Amino acids: CASSLTGDYYEQYF.

This clone has a single count. V and J are TRBV29-1 and TRBJ2-7; 9 bases line up with TRBD2. The CDR3 has 16 residues. The V segment lost 3 bases and the J segment 2 bases; nucleotides outside the gene matches: 11. Germline CDR1 SQVTM, CDR2 ANQGSEA. CDR3 DNA: TGCAGCGTTGAGGGCGGGAGGGCCTCTGATACCTACGAGCAGTACTTC. Translating it yields CSVEGGRASDTYEQYF.

This rearrangement joins TRBV14 to TRBJ1-1; tentatively, D is TRBD1 (5 bases). CDR1 is SGHDN and CDR2 is FVKESK in the germline V gene. V was pared by 1 base and J by 4 bases, with 13 bases between. This CDR3 spans 15 amino acids. The CDR3, as DNA: TGTGCCAGCAGCCAAGGACATCCTGGGGGCACTGAAGCTTTCTTT. Residues: CASSQGHPGGTEAFF.

This chain joins TRBV28 and TRBJ2-7; the D gene is possibly TRBD1 (6 bases). The CDR3 is made up of 12 amino acids. V lost 5 bases, J lost 3 bases, and 8 bases lay in between. The V gene's germline CDR1 is MDHEN and CDR2 SYDVKM. The CDR3 protein is CASSQQGYEQYF. CDR3 in DNA: TGTGCCAGCAGTCAACAGGGCTACGAGCAGTACTTC.

This clone was detected only once. The chain combines TRBV28 with TRBJ2-7; 11 bases agree with TRBD1. This CDR3 comprises 14 residues. J lost 6 bases, V lost 6 bases, and 7 bases had no gene match. Germline V gene sequence: CDR1 MDHEN, CDR2 SYDVKM. CDR3 protein: CASSGTGGLIEQYF. DNA for the CDR3: TGTGCCAGCAGCGGGACAGGGGGGTTGATCGAGCAGTACTTC.

The rearrangement uses TRBV6-5 and TRBJ1-3; D gene unclear. Deletions cut 7 bases from V and 0 bases from J, with 13 bases between. Germline values: CDR1 MNHEY, CDR2 SVGAGI. The CDR3 spans 15 residues. In nucleotides, the CDR3 is TGTGCCAGCACCGAAGACTCGAGCTCTGGAAACACCATATATTTT. Its translation: CASTEDSSSGNTIYF.

The chain couples TRBV7-2 to TRBJ1-5; 9 positions agree with TRBD1. Germline CDR1 reads SGHTA; CDR2 reads FQGNSA. The CDR3 has 16 residues. V shed 4 bases, J shed 4 bases, and the junction held 8 bases outside the gene matches. The DNA of the CDR3 is TGTGCCAGCAGCTACGACGGGACAGGGATTAATCAGCCCCAGCATTTT. This codes for CASSYDGTGINQPQHF.

The rearrangement joins TRBV5-6 to TRBJ2-1; 9 nucleotides match TRBD1. J gave up 8 bases and V 1 base, and 10 bases lay outside the gene matches. Germline V CDR1 and CDR2: SGHDT, YYEEEE. There are 16 residues in the CDR3. This CDR3 is CASSLRHRGRGHEQFF. CDR3 nucleotides: TGTGCCAGCAGCTTGCGGCACAGGGGGCGCGGACATGAGCAGTTCTTC.

The chain is built from TRBV19 and TRBJ2-1; 15 bases map to TRBD2. The length of the CDR3 is 16 residues. In germline, CDR1 is LNHDA, CDR2 SQIVND (reference sequence). Trimming removed 4 bases from V and 8 bases from J; junction bases left unmatched: 6. The CDR3 region is CASSTSGLAGGHEQFF. CDR3 in DNA: TGTGCCAGTAGTACCTCAGGACTAGCGGGAGGGCATGAGCAGTTCTTC.

The rearrangement uses TRBV11-2 and TRBJ2-7, with D perhaps assigned TRBD1 or TRBD2 (8 bases each). Germline assignment: CDR1 SGHAT and CDR2 FQNNGV. The CDR3 length is 17 residues. Trimming took off 3 bases at V and 4 bases at J, with 22 bases between the two ends. CDR3 DNA: TGTGCCAGCAGCTTGGTCCGGGGGGGACAGGAAGGATACGAGCAGTACTTC. Its protein product is CASSLVRGGQEGYEQYF.

This clone showed up just once. The gene calls are TRBV5-5 and TRBJ2-1; 13 nucleotides line up with TRBD2. V was clipped by 0 bases and J by 12 bases; unmatched bases: 6. Germline assignment: CDR1 SGHKS and CDR2 YYEKEE (reference sequence). CDR3 length: 15 residues. The CDR3 DNA reads as TGTGCCAGCAGCTTGGAGACTAGCGGGAGGCCTAGGCAGTTCTTC. It encodes CASSLETSGRPRQFF.

The chain combines TRBV6-2 or TRBV6-3 with TRBJ2-3; possible D gene TRBD2, 6 bases. Germline CDR1 MNHEY, CDR2 SVGEGT. V lost 2 bases and J 1 base, leaving 16 bases between the germline ends. The CDR3 runs to 17 residues. The CDR3 sequence is CASSYPEEGWGTDTQYF. CDR3 bases: TGTGCCAGCAGTTACCCTGAGGAGGGATGGGGCACAGATACGCAGTATTTT.

The V call is TRBV2, the J call TRBJ2-2; the match to TRBD2 covers 7 bases. Trimming at V came to 3 bases and at J to 0 bases, leaving 1 base not matched to a gene. CDR3 length: 15 residues. Germline V gene lookup returns CDR1 SNHLY and CDR2 FYNNEI. CDR3 amino acids: CASSDAGANTGELFF. In DNA form, the CDR3 reads TGTGCCAGCAGTGACGCGGGGGCGAACACCGGGGAGCTGTTTTTT.